This TCR beta chain was sequenced for a study of shared clonotypes between healthy human individuals. Study details: Researchers assigned three CD4 naive, three CD4 memory, two CD8 naive and one CD8 memory plate to each donor.

TCRdb's table, derived via immunoSEQ multiplex PCR, lists solely in-frame clones and lacks some. The table records hundreds of thousands of clones, around 96% of them present only once. V was clipped by 0 bases and J by 2 bases; unmatched bases: 15. The length of the CDR3 is 19 residues. The V gene's germline CDR1 is MGHRA and CDR2 YSYEKL. The sequenced sample consisted of memory CD8+ T cells sorted from blood. Subset indicated: CD45RO+ cells pooled with CCR7-negative TemRA cells. This chain connects TRBV4-1 to TRBJ2-5; 7 nucleotides match TRBD1. The receptor was derived from a man in his thirties or forties in good health. Written as DNA, the CDR3 is TGCGCCAGCAGCCAAGAGAGGGGGCTCGGGACACTGGGGCAAGAGACCCAGTACTTC. Its translation is CASSQERGLGTLGQETQYF.